This T cell receptor beta chain was retrieved from a study of cytomegalovirus exposure and HLA in healthy donors. The primer mix had 60 Vbeta and 13 Jbeta primers. Sequenced by immunoSEQ multiplex PCR; TCRdb stores in-frame clones only, minus some. This sample carries approximately 110,000 clones, approximately 66% of them seen once, and the ten largest clones take around 9.9%. CDR1 GTSNPN and CDR2 SVGIG come from the germline V gene (reference sequence). The CDR3 runs 13 residues. The trim removed 8 bases at V and 5 bases at J, leaving 12 bases unmatched. This clone was observed a single time. Sequencing was performed on PBMCs. The gene calls are TRBV30 and TRBJ2-7; 7 bases map to TRBD1. The TCR comes from a man aged 35 to 55 in good health and CMV-seropositive. The CDR3 protein is CALHRDSGDEQYF. CDR3 bases: TGTGCCCTGCACCGGGACAGTGGGGACGAGCAGTACTTC.